The clone carrying this TCR beta chain was detected a few times. MiXCR was run by TCRdb on the RT-PCR reads, yielding one entry per CDR3 protein. Among fewer than 800,000 distinct CDR3 sequences, 14% were seen once, and the ten largest hold 3.6%. Germline CDR1 is SGHDT and CDR2 is YYEEEE. Trimming stripped 4 bases from V and 2 bases from J, with 10 bases between. The CDR3 runs 14 residues. The chain has TRBV5-6 and TRBJ1-3; D may be TRBD1 (5 bases). Specimen: memory CD4+ T cells from blood. The source of this sequence is a female donor in good health, serving as a healthy control. The CDR3 nucleotides read TGTGCCAGCAGCAAGTGGGGGGCTGGAAACACCATATATTTT. Translated, it gives CASSKWGAGNTIYF.